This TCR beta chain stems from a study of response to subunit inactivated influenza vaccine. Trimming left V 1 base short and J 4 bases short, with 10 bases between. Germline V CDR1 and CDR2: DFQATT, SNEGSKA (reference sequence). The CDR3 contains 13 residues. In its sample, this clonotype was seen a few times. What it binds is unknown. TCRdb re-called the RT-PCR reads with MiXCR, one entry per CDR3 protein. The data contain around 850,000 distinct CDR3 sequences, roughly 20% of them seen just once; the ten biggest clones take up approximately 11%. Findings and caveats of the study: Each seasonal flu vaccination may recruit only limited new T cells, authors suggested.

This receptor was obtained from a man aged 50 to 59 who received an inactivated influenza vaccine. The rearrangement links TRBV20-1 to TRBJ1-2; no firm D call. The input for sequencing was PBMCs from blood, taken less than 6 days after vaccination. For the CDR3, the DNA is TGCAGTGCTAGAGTGGATCTTGGCTATGGCTACACCTTC. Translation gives CSARVDLGYGYTF.